This entry lists 22 T cell receptor beta chains sequenced from one sample in a study of regulatory T cells in long-lasting Graves disease. HTBI primers from iRepertoire and Arm-PCR of CDR3 regions yielded the TCR beta libraries. TCRdb passed the multiplex PCR reads through MiXCR, listing each CDR3 protein once. Here the sample spans hundreds of thousands of distinct CDR3 sequences, about 16% being singletons. Time point denoted: newly diagnosed GD, antithyroid drugs for less than 3 months. The authors made the TCR library using RNA they extracted from PBMCs. The sample was also linked to a second study, of T cells in Graves' hyperthyroidism and ophthalmopathy.

The input for sequencing was peripheral blood mononuclear cells (PBMCs), taken at new diagnosis, from a patient treated with antithyroid drugs. Receptors were obtained from a woman aged 40-60 years with Graves disease.

This clonotype was counted only a few times. A much larger clone sits a single nucleotide away, making a read error possible. The chain has TRBV6-1 and TRBJ2-7; D is undetermined. Looked up from germline, CDR1 is MNHNS and CDR2 is SASEGT. The CDR3 consists of 15 residues. Trimming stripped 5 bases from V and 3 bases from J, with 17 bases between. This chain's CDR3 is CASSRKVRGYYEQYF. Here the CDR3 DNA reads TGTGCCAGCAGTAGGAAGGTTAGAGGATACTACGAGCAGTACTTC.

The sample holds one count of this clonotype. The J gene is TRBJ1-5, the V gene TRBV12-3 or TRBV12-4; weak D call: TRBD1 (5 bases). V was cut by 6 bases and J by 3 bases, with 18 bases left in between. The CDR3 is 16 amino acids. CDR3 protein: CASRPAPGGVNQPQHF. DNA of the CDR3: TGTGCCAGCAGGCCCGCTCCTGGGGGGGTCAATCAGCCCCAGCATTTT.

Concerning this clonotype itself: Since a far larger clone is one base different, this is likely a read error. CDR3 nucleotides: TGTGCCACCAGCAGAGATCGGCCCCCGAACACTGAAGCTTTCTTT. Translated: CATSRDRPPNTEAFF. This chain uses TRBV2 with TRBJ1-1, with D uncertain. The CDR3 totals 15 residues. Trimming cost V 10 bases and J 1 base, with 19 bases left between them. Germline V gene data show CDR1 as SNHLY and CDR2 as FYNNEI.

This clonotype was seen more than once but under ten times. The CDR3 protein is CASSFEGTYGYTF. In DNA form, the CDR3 reads TGTGCCAGCAGCTTTGAGGGGACCTATGGCTACACCTTC. This sequence joins TRBV7-3 and TRBJ1-2; maybe TRBD1 (5 bases). Germline CDR1 and CDR2: SGHTA and FQGTGA. Trimming pared 3 bases from V and 4 bases from J, leaving 9 bases between. CDR3 length: 13 residues. The full variable domain, with the rest looked up from reference TRBV7-3 and TRBJ1-2, is GAGVSQTPSNKVTEKGKYVELRCDPISGHTALYWYRQSLGQGPEFLIYFQGTGAADDSGLPNDRFFAVRPEGSVSTLKIQRTERGDSAVYLCASSFEGTYGYTFGSGTRLTVV.

This clonotype has at least ten counts. This chain connects TRBV5-1 to TRBJ2-3; 10 bases line up with TRBD2. The CDR3 extends over 16 amino acids. The germline V gene has CDR1 SGHRS and CDR2 YFSETQ. J lost 2 bases, V lost 0 bases, and 3 bases had no gene match. The CDR3 loop is CASSLALAGATDTQYF. The DNA of the CDR3 is TGCGCCAGCAGCTTGGCCCTAGCGGGGGCCACAGATACGCAGTATTTT.

This chain connects TRBV20-1 to TRBJ1-3, with D unclear. Per the germline V gene, CDR1 is DFQATT and CDR2 is SNEGSKA (reference sequence). The CDR3 sequence is 15 residues long. V dropped 8 bases and J dropped 1 base, with 18 bases sitting between them. CDR3 region: CSTHMRRRSGNTIYF. The CDR3 nucleotides are TGCAGTACCCATATGCGGAGGAGATCTGGAAACACCATATATTTT.

The rearrangement links TRBV10-3 to TRBJ2-1, with 7 nucleotides matching TRBD2. The CDR3 extends over 17 amino acids. Germline V lookup: CDR1 ENHRY, CDR2 SYGVKD. V lost 5 bases, J lost 10 bases, and 20 bases stayed unmatched. CDR3 loop: CAISRRSPIGGVGEQFF. CDR3 sequence (DNA): TGTGCCATCAGTCGCAGGTCCCCCATTGGGGGGGTGGGGGAGCAGTTCTTC.

This chain links TRBV5-4 with TRBJ1-1, with 9 bases matching TRBD1. The CDR3 has 16 residues. Germline CDR1 SGHNT, CDR2 YYREEE (reference sequence). With V trimmed by 0 bases and J by 4 bases, 7 bases remained unmatched. The DNA for the CDR3 is TGTGCCAGCAGCTTGGACAACAGGGGGCAAGGCACTGAAGCTTTCTTT. This gives the protein CASSLDNRGQGTEAFF. Together with reference TRBV5-4 and TRBJ1-1, the CDR3 gives the full variable domain: ETGVTQSPTHLIKTRGQQVTLRCSSQSGHNTVSWYQQALGQGPQFIFQYYREEENGRGNFPPRFSGLQFPNYSSELNVNALELDDSALYLCASSLDNRGQGTEAFFGQGTRLTVV.

This clonotype was counted many times. The chain is built from TRBV12-3 or TRBV12-4 and TRBJ1-1; D unclear. V was cut by 5 bases and J by 9 bases, with 13 bases left in between. This CDR3 has 12 residues. For the CDR3, the DNA is TGTGCCAGCAGTCCAGTTCGGGGTAAAGCTTTCTTT. Translating it yields CASSPVRGKAFF.

This clonotype was seen a handful of times. V usage is TRBV12-3 or TRBV12-4 and J usage is TRBJ1-2, with D maybe TRBD1 (5 bases). V was shortened by 3 bases and J by 8 bases, with 13 bases between the two germline ends. This CDR3 is 13 amino acids long. CDR3 nucleotides: TGTGCCAGCAGTTTCAGTTCAGGGAAGGGCTACACCTTC. This translates into CASSFSSGKGYTF.

This clonotype was observed a handful of times. At one end, the junction sequence differs from germline, possibly due to a read error. V gene TRBV29-1 combines with J gene TRBJ1-1; D remains ambiguous. Germline assignment: CDR1 SQVTM and CDR2 ANQGSEA. The CDR3 consists of 15 residues. This chain's CDR3 is CSVEGRADVRTEAFF. The DNA for the CDR3 is TGCAGCGTTGAAGGTAGGGCCGACGTTCGCACTGAGGCTTTCTTT. Full variable domain (remainder filled in from reference TRBV29-1 and TRBJ1-1): SAVISQKPSRDICQRGTSLTIQCQVDSQVTMMFWYRQQPGQSLTLIATANQGSEATYESGFVIDKFPISRPNLTFSTLTVSNMSPEDSSIYLCSVEGRADVRTEAFFGQGTRLTVV.

By share, this clonotype ranks as hyperexpanded. This chain uses TRBV28 with TRBJ1-1, with D perhaps TRBD1 (5 bases). CDR1 and CDR2 (germline): MDHEN, SYDVKM. The CDR3 is 16 amino acids. Deletions cut 5 bases from V and 3 bases from J, with 19 bases between. This CDR3 reads CASSPQGGRRDTEAFF. Written as DNA, the CDR3 is TGTGCCAGCAGTCCGCAGGGAGGCAGGAGGGACACTGAAGCTTTCTTT. The full variable domain, completed using reference TRBV28 and TRBJ1-1, is DVKVTQSSRYLVKRTGEKVFLECVQDMDHENMFWYRQDPGLGLRLIYFSYDVKMKEKGDIPEGYSVSREKKERFSLILESASTNQTSMYLCASSPQGGRRDTEAFFGQGTRLTVV.

There are many counts of this clonotype. The chain recombines TRBV3-1 with TRBJ1-2, with 10 bases fitting TRBD1. V lost 4 bases to trimming and J lost 8 bases; unmatched junction nucleotides: 4. Germline CDR1 reads LGHDT; CDR2 reads YNNKEL (reference sequence). The CDR3 sequence is 13 residues long. The CDR3 loop is CASSRQGASGYTF. For the CDR3, the DNA is TGTGCCAGCAGCCGACAGGGGGCGTCGGGCTACACCTTC.

V gene TRBV19 combines with J gene TRBJ2-5, with TRBD2 matching 13 bases. V trimming: 5 bases; J trimming: 5 bases; junction bases outside the gene matches: 11. The CDR3 runs to 17 residues. Germline assignment: CDR1 LNHDA and CDR2 SQIVND (reference sequence). The CDR3 DNA reads as TGTGCCAGTAGTCCCGCCCGACTAGCGGGGGGAATGGAGACCCAGTACTTC. It codes for CASSPARLAGGMETQYF.

At least ten counts were recorded for this clonotype. The chain links TRBV6-1 to TRBJ2-1, with unresolved D. CDR3 length: 18 amino acids. The germline V gene has CDR1 MNHNS and CDR2 SASEGT. V shed 7 bases and J shed 4 bases, with 26 bases lying between them. The CDR3: CASTHTDGRQLTYNEQFF. The CDR3 coding sequence is TGTGCCAGCACCCATACTGACGGAAGGCAGCTAACATACAATGAGCAGTTCTTC.

This clonotype has at least ten counts. V and J are TRBV6-9 and TRBJ1-2; perhaps TRBD1 as D (6 bases). V shed 3 bases and J shed 7 bases, with 21 bases lying between them. Germline CDR1 and CDR2: MNHGY and SVAAGI. The CDR3 is made up of 16 amino acids. The CDR3 loop is CASSYSKGTGLGGYTF. The CDR3, as DNA: TGTGCCAGCAGTTACTCGAAGGGAACAGGGCTTGGTGGCTACACCTTC.

The chain uses TRBV7-9 and TRBJ2-3, with 9 bases matching TRBD2. Trimming removed 3 bases from V and 3 bases from J; junction bases left unmatched: 10. Germline V gene data show CDR1 as SEHNR and CDR2 as FQNEAQ (reference sequence). The CDR3 covers 17 residues. The CDR3 bases are TGTGCCAGCAGCTTCCCGGGAGAGCGGGGGGTAACAGATACGCAGTATTTT. The encoded protein is CASSFPGERGVTDTQYF.

In its sample, this clonotype was seen a few times. The rearrangement links TRBV11-3 to TRBJ2-2; D is unresolved. Trimming took 1 base from V and 4 from J, leaving 10 bases between them. The CDR3 covers 15 residues. Germline loops: CDR1 SGHNT, CDR2 YENEEA. For the CDR3, the DNA is TGTGCCAGCAGCTTAGTCCCATTTGGCACCGGGGAGCTGTTTTTT. This gives the protein CASSLVPFGTGELFF.

At least ten counts were recorded for this clonotype. J is TRBJ2-7 and V is TRBV20-1; D is unresolved. The germline V and J ends were trimmed by 1 base and 6 bases, with 7 bases remaining between them. The CDR3 length is 11 residues. Germline CDR1 reads DFQATT; CDR2 reads SNEGSKA (reference sequence). The CDR3 spells CSARGEREQYF. CDR3 nucleotide sequence: TGCAGTGCTAGAGGGGAACGCGAGCAGTACTTC.

Many counts were recorded for this clonotype. The chain combines TRBV28 with TRBJ1-2; D unresolved. Trimming stripped 1 base from V and 1 base from J, with 10 bases between. The CDR3 has 15 amino acids. Germline lookup yields CDR1 MDHEN and CDR2 SYDVKM. DNA for the CDR3: TGTGCCAGCAGTTTATTCGCACAGCTTAACTATGGCTACACCTTC. Translation: CASSLFAQLNYGYTF.

This clonotype was recorded a few times. Germline and junction disagree at one end, which may indicate a read error. The CDR3 protein is CASSYRDSMNTEALF. The CDR3 DNA reads as TGTGCCAGCAGTTACCGGGACAGCATGAACACTGAAGCTCTCTTT. J is TRBJ1-1 and V is TRBV6-9, with TRBD1 identical over 7 bases. The CDR3 extends over 15 amino acids. Germline V gives CDR1 MNHGY, CDR2 SVAAGI.

As to this clonotype: A read error likely explains this, since a far larger clone differs by one base. The chain links TRBV7-2 to TRBJ2-1; 10 nucleotides match TRBD1. CDR1 SGHTA and CDR2 FQGNSA come from the germline V gene. CDR3 length equals 14 residues. The chain's CDR3 is CASSLGTGGYERFF. The CDR3 DNA reads as TGTGCCAGCAGCTTAGGGACAGGGGGGTATGAGCGGTTCTTC.